This TCR beta chain was sequenced in a study of OX40 agonist ivuxolimab in advanced cancers. Germline V gene lookup returns CDR1 MNHEY and CDR2 SMNVEV (reference sequence). This CDR3 has 11 residues. The V end lost 5 bases, the J end lost 3 bases, and 5 bases lay between the germline ends. Profiled with immunoSEQ multiplex PCR; TCRdb holds only in-frame clones, not every one. The data hold around 90,000 clones, with roughly 90% observed a single time. The sample here was CD4+ or CD8+ T cells sorted from blood, taken in a trial of the OX40 agonist ivuxolimab. J is TRBJ2-7 and V is TRBV27; D is uncertain. This TCR came from an adult with an advanced solid tumor such as melanoma, head and neck, liver or kidney cancer. In DNA, the CDR3 is TGTGCCAGCAGTCCACGCTACGAGCAGTACTTC. Translated: CASSPRYEQYF.